The clone carrying this TCR beta chain was seen a few times. These data are taken from a study of Graves' ophthalmopathy and Graves' hyperthyroidism. Amplification targeted the TCR beta CDR3 regions, with RNA transcripts as the source material. HTBI primers were employed in first-round RT-PCR, then a second-round multiplex PCR followed. MiXCR was run by TCRdb on the multiplex PCR reads, yielding one entry per CDR3 protein. The repertoire holds around 400,000 distinct CDR3 sequences, roughly 21% seen once, with 2.5% to 3.5% in the top ten. Germline-derived CDR1 and CDR2 are MNHNS and SASEGT. With V trimmed by 5 bases and J by 1 base, 3 bases remained unmatched. The CDR3 consists of 15 residues.

The sequence was obtained from a young woman with stable Graves' hyperthyroidism. This chain uses TRBV6-1 with TRBJ1-5; 9 bases are a match to TRBD1. Sequencing was carried out using peripheral blood. The chain's CDR3 is CASSRQGGSNQPQHF. As DNA, the CDR3 is TGTGCCAGCAGTCGACAGGGGGGAAGCAATCAGCCCCAGCATTTT.